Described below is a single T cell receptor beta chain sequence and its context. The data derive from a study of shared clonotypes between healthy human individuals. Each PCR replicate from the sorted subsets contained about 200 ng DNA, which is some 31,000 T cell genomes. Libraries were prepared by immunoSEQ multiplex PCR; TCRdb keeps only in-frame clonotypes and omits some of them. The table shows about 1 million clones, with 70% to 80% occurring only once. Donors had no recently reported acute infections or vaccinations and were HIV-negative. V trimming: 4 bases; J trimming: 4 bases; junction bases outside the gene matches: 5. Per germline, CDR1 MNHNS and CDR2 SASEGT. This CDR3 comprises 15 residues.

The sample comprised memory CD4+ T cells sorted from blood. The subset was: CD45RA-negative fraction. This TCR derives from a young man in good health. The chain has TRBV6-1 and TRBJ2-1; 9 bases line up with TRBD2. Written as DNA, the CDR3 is TGTGCCAGCAGTGCAGAGGGACTAGCTTACAATGAGCAGTTCTTC. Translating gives CASSAEGLAYNEQFF.